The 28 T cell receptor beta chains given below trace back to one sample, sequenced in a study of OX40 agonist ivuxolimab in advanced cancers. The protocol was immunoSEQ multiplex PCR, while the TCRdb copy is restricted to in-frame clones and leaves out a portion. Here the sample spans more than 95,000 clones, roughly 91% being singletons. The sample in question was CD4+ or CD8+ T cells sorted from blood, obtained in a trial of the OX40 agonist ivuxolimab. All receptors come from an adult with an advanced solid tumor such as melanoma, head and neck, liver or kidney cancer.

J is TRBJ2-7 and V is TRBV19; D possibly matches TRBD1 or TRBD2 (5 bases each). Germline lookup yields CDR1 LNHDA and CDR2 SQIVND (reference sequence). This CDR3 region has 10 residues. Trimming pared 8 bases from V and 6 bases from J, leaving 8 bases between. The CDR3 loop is CASGTTEQYF. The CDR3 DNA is TGTGCCAGTGGGACGACCGAGCAGTACTTC.

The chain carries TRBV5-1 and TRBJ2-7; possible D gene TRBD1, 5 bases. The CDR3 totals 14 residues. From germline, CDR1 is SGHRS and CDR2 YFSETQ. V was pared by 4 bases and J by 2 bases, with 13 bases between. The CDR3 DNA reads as TGCGCCAGCAGCGAGACGACAGACCCCTACGAGCAGTACTTC. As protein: CASSETTDPYEQYF.

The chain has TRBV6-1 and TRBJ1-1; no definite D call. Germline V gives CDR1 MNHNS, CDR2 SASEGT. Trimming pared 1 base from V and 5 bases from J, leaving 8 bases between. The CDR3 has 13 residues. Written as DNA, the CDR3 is TGTGCCAGCAGTGAAGGAGTACAGACTGAAGCTTTCTTT. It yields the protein CASSEGVQTEAFF.

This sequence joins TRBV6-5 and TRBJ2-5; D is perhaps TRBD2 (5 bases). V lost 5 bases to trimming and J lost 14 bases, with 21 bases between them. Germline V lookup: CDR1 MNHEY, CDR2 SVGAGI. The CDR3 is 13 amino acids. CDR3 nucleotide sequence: TGTGCCAGCAGTACAGCGCGAGGGCTAGCTCGATACTTC. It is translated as CASSTARGLARYF.

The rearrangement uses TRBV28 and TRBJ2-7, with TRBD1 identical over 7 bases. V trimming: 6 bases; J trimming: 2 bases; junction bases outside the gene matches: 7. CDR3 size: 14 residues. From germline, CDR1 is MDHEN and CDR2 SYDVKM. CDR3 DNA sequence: TGTGCCAGCAGCCAGGGGGATATCACCTACGAGCAGTACTTC. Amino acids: CASSQGDITYEQYF.

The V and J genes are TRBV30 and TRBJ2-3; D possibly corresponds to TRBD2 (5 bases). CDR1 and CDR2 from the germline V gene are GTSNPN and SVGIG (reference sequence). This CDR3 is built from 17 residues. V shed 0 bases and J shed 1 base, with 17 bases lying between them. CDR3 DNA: TGTGCCTGGAGTGTTAGCTCGAGGGTAAGGGGCACAGATACGCAGTATTTT. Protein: CAWSVSSRVRGTDTQYF.

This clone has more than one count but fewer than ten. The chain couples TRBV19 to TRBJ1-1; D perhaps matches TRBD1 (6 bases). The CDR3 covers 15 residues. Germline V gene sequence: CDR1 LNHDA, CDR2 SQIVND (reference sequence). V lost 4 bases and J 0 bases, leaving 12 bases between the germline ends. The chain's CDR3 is CASSTRDIMNTEAFF. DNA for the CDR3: TGTGCCAGTAGTACCCGGGACATCATGAACACTGAAGCTTTCTTT.

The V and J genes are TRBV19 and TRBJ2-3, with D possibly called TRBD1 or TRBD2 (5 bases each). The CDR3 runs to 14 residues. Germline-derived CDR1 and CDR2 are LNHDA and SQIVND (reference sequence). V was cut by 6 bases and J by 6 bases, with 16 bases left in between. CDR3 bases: TGTGCCAGTAGCCCGGGACCAGAAAGGGATACGCAGTATTTT. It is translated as CASSPGPERDTQYF.

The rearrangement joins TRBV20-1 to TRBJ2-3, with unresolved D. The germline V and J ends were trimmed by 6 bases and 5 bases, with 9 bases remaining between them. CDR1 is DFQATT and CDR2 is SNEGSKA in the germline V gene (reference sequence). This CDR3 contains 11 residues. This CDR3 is CSAPLGDTQYF. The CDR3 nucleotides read TGCAGTGCCCCCTTAGGAGATACGCAGTATTTT.

The CDR3: CTSSQDSGGRAWTGELFF. The CDR3, as DNA: TGCACCAGCAGCCAAGATAGTGGCGGGAGGGCTTGGACCGGGGAGCTGTTTTTT. The genes are TRBV1 and TRBJ2-2; TRBD2 is taken as the D call from the table, unchecked against the DNA. TRBV1 is designated a pseudogene. The CDR3 runs 18 residues.

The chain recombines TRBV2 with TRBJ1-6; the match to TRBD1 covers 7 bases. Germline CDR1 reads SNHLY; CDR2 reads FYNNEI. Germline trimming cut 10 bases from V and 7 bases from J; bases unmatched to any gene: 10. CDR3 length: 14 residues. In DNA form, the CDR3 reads TGTGCCATGCTTAAGGGACAGCGAAATTCACCCCTCCACTTT. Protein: CAMLKGQRNSPLHF.

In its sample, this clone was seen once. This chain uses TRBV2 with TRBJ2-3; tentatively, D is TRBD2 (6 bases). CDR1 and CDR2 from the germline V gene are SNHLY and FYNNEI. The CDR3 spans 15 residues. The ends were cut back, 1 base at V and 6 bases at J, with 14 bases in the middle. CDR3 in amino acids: CASSEGGGTGDTQYF. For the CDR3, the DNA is TGTGCCAGCAGTGAAGGGGGAGGTACGGGGGATACGCAGTATTTT.

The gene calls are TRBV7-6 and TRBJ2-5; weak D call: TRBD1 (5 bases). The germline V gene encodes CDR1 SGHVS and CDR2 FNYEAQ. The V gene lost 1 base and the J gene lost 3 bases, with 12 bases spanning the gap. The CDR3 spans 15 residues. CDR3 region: CASSLVFTGKETQYF. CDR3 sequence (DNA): TGTGCCAGCAGCTTAGTTTTTACAGGAAAAGAGACCCAGTACTTC.

CDR3 coding DNA: TGTGCCAGCAGCTTAGGAGGACTAGCGGCGAACACCGGGGAGCTGTTTTTT. The encoded protein is CASSLGGLAANTGELFF. This chain connects TRBV5-4 to TRBJ2-2; 10 nucleotides match TRBD2. The CDR3 loop spans 17 amino acids. Trimming cost V 2 bases and J 0 bases; bases outside gene matches: 4. Germline loops: CDR1 SGHNT, CDR2 YYREEE (reference sequence).

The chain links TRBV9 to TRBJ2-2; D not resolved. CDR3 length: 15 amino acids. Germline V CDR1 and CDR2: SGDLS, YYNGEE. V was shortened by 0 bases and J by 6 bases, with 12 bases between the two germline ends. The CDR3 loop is CASSVGNLVAGELFF. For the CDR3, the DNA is TGTGCCAGCAGCGTAGGGAACCTAGTTGCCGGGGAGCTGTTTTTT.

The CDR3 region has the DNA TGTGCCAGCAGCTTACTCCTAGGACAGGCCAATGAGCAGTTCTTC. This sequence encodes CASSLLLGQANEQFF. The V call is TRBV11-1, the J call TRBJ2-1, with 7 bases that match TRBD1. Germline CDR1 and CDR2: SGHAT and FQDESV (reference sequence). Germline trimming cut 2 bases from V and 6 bases from J; bases unmatched to any gene: 7. The CDR3 extends over 15 amino acids.

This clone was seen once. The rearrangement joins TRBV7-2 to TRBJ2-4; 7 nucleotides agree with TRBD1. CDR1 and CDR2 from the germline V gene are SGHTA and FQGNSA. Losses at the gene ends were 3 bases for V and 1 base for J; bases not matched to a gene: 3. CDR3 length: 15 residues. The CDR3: CASSFPQGAKNIQYF. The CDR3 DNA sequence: TGTGCCAGCAGCTTCCCACAGGGGGCCAAAAACATTCAGTACTTC.

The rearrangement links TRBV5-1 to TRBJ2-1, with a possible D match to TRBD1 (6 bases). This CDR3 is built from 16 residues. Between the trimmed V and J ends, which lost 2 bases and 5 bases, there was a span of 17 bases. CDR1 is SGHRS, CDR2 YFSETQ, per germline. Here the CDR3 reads CASSLYRELLNNEQFF. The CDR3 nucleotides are TGCGCCAGCAGCTTATACAGGGAATTATTGAACAATGAGCAGTTCTTC.

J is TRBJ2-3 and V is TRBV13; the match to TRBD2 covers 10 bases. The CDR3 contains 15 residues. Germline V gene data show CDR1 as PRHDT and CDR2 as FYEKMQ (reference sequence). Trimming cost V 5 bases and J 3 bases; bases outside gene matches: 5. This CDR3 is CASSPSGRATDTQYF. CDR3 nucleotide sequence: TGTGCCAGCAGCCCCAGCGGGAGGGCGACAGATACGCAGTATTTT.

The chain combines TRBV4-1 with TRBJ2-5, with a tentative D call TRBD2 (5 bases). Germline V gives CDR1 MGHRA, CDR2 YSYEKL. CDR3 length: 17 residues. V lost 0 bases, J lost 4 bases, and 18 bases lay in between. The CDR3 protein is CASSQDLWTAGGETQYF. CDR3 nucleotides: TGCGCCAGCAGCCAAGATCTGTGGACCGCGGGCGGAGAGACCCAGTACTTC.

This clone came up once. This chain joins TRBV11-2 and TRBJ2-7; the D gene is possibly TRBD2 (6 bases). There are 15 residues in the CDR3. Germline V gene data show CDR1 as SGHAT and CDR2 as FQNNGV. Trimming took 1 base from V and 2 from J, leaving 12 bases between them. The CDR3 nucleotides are TGTGCCAGCAGCTTAGGAACCGGGGGTCCCTACGAGCAGTACTTC. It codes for CASSLGTGGPYEQYF.

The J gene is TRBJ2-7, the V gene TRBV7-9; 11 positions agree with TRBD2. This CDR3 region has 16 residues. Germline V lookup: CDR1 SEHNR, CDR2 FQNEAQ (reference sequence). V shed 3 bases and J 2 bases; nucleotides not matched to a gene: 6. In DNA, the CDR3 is TGTGCCAGCAGCTTTGCCGGGACTAGCGGAACCTACGAGCAGTACTTC. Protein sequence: CASSFAGTSGTYEQYF. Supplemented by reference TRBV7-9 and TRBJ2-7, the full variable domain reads DTGVSQNPRHKITKRGQNVTFRCDPISEHNRLYWYRQTLGQGPEFLTYFQNEAQLEKSRLLSDRFSAERPKGSFSTLEIQRTEQGDSAMYLCASSFAGTSGTYEQYFGPGTRLTVT.

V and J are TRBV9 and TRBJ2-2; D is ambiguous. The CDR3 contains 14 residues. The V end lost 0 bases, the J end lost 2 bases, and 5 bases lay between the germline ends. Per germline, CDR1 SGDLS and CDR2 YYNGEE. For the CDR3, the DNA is TGTGCCAGCAGCGTAGGACTTAACACCGGGGAGCTGTTTTTT. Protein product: CASSVGLNTGELFF.

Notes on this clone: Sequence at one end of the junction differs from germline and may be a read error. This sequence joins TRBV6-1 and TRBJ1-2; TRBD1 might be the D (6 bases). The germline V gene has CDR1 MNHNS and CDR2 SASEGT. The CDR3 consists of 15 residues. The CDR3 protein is CASSEGGGGVYGHTF. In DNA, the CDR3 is TGTGCCAGCAGTGAAGGGGGAGGGGGGGTCTATGGCCACACCTTC.

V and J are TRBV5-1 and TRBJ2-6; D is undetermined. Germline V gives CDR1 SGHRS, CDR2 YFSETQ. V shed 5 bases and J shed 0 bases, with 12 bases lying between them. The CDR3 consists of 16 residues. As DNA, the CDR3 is TGCGCCAGCAGGATACAGCCCAGCTCTGGGGCCAACGTCCTGACTTTC. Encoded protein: CASRIQPSSGANVLTF.

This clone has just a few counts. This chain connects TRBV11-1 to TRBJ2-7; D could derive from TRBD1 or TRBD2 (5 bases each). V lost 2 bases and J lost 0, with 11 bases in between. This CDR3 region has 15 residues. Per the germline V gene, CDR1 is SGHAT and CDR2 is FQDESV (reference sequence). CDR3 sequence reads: CASSLKLGVSYEQYF. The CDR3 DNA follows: TGTGCCAGCAGCTTAAAGTTGGGGGTCTCCTACGAGCAGTACTTC. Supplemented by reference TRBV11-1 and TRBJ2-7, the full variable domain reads EAEVAQSPRYKITEKSQAVAFWCDPISGHATLYWYRQILGQGPELLVQFQDESVVDDSQLPKDRFSAERLKGVDSTLKIQPAELGDSAMYLCASSLKLGVSYEQYFGPGTRLTVT.

The CDR3 nucleotides are TGCGCCAGCAGCTTGGCCCAGACTAGCCACCACAATGAGCAGTTCTTC. Encoded protein: CASSLAQTSHHNEQFF. V usage is TRBV5-1 and J usage is TRBJ2-1; 7 bases fit TRBD2. The CDR3 is 16 amino acids. Germline V gene sequence: CDR1 SGHRS, CDR2 YFSETQ. Trimming cost V 0 bases and J 5 bases; bases outside gene matches: 8.

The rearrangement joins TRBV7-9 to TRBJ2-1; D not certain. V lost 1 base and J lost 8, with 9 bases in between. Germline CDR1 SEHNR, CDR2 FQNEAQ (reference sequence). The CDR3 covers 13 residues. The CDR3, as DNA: TGTGCCAGCAGCTTAGGTTATCTGGATGAGCAGTTCTTC. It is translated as CASSLGYLDEQFF.